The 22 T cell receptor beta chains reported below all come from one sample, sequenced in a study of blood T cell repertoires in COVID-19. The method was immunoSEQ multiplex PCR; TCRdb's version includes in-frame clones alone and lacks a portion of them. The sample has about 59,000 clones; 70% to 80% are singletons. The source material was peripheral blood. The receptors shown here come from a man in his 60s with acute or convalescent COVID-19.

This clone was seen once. This CDR3 is CASSQGGQIANIQYF. The CDR3 region has the DNA TGTGCCAGCAGCCAAGGGGGACAGATTGCAAACATTCAGTACTTC. The rearrangement joins TRBV4-2 to TRBJ2-4; 7 positions match TRBD1. This CDR3 has 15 amino acids. The V gene's germline CDR1 is LGHNA and CDR2 YNFKEQ. The J segment lost 6 bases and the V segment lost 1 base, leaving 6 bases of the junction unmatched.

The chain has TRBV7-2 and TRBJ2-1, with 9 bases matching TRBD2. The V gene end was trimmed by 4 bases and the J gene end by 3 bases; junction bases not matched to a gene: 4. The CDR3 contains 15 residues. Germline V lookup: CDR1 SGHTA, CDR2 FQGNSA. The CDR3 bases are TGTGCCAGCAGCTCAGAACTAGCGGGCTACAATGAGCAGTTCTTC. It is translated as CASSSELAGYNEQFF.

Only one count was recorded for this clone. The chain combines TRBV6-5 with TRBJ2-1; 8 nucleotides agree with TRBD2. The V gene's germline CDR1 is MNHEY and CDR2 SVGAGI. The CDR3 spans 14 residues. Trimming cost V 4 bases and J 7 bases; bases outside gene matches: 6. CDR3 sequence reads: CASSSTGGRNEQFF. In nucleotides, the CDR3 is TGTGCCAGCAGTTCCACGGGGGGGCGGAATGAGCAGTTCTTC.

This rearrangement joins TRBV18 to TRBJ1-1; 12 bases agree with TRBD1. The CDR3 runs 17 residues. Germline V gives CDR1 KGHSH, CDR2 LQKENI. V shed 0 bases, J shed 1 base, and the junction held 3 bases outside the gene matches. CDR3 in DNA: TGTGCCAGCTCACCACCTGGGACAGGGGGCCCGAACACTGAAGCTTTCTTT. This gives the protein CASSPPGTGGPNTEAFF.

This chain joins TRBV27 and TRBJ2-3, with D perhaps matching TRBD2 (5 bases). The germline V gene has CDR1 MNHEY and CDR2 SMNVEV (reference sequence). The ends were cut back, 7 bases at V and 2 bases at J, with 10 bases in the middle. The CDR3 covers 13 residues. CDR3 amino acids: CASINRDTDTQYF. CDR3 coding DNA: TGTGCCAGCATAAACCGGGACACAGATACGCAGTATTTT.

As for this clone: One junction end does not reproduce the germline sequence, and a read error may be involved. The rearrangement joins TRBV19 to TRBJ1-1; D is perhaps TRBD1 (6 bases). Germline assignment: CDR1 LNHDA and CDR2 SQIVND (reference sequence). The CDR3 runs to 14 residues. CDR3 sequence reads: CASSKGVGNPEAFF. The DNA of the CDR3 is TGTGCCAGTAGTAAGGGGGTGGGGAACCCTGAAGCTTTCTTT.

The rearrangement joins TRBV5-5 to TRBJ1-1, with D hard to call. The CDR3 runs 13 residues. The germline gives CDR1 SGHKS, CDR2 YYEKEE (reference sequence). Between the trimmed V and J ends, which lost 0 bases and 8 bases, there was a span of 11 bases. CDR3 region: CASSLGPGKEAFF. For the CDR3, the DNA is TGTGCCAGCAGCTTGGGGCCCGGGAAGGAAGCTTTCTTT.

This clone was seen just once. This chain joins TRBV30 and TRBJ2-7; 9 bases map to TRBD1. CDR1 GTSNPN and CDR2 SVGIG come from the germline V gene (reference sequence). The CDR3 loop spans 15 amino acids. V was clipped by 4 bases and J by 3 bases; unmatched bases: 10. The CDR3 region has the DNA TGTGCCTGGATCACCCCGGGACAGGGACGCTACGAGCAGTACTTC. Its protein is CAWITPGQGRYEQYF.

The chain's CDR3 is CASSWGLAGVETQYF. Here the CDR3 DNA reads TGTGCCAGCAGCTGGGGACTAGCGGGAGTTGAGACCCAGTACTTC. The V gene is TRBV14, the J gene TRBJ2-5, with TRBD2 identical over 14 bases. J was trimmed by 5 bases and V by 5 bases; bases with no gene match: 4. The CDR3 length is 15 residues. Germline CDR1 reads SGHDN; CDR2 reads FVKESK. The complete variable domain, with remaining parts taken from reference TRBV14 and TRBJ2-5, reads EAGVTQFPSHSVIEKGQTVTLRCDPISGHDNLYWYRRVMGKEIKFLLHFVKESKQDESGMPNNRFLAERTGGTYSTLKVQPAELEDSGVYFCASSWGLAGVETQYFGPGTRLLVL.

The CDR3 sequence: CASSDRSPYSYEQYF. For the CDR3, the DNA is TGTGCCAGCAGTGATCGTTCCCCTTACTCCTACGAGCAGTACTTC. The rearrangement links TRBV6-1 to TRBJ2-7, with no clear D. V gave up 3 bases and J gave up 0 bases, with 12 bases separating them. Germline-derived CDR1 and CDR2 are MNHNS and SASEGT. The CDR3 sequence is 15 residues long.

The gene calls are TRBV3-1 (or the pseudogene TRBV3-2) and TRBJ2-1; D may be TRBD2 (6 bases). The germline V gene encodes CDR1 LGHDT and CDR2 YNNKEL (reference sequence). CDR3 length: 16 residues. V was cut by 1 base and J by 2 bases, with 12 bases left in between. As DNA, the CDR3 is TGTGCCAGCAGCCAAGTTTCGGGAGTTCCCTACAATGAGCAGTTCTTC. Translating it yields CASSQVSGVPYNEQFF.

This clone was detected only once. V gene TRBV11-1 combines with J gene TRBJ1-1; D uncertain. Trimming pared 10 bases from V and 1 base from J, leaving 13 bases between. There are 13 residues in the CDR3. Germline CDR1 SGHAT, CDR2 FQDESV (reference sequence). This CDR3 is CATEGRGNTEAFF. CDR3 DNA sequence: TGTGCCACCGAGGGCCGGGGGAACACTGAAGCTTTCTTT.

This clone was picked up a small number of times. CDR3 in amino acids: CASSLSFRVDSPLHF. CDR3 nucleotides: TGTGCCAGCAGTTTATCCTTCAGGGTGGATTCACCCCTCCACTTT. The gene calls are TRBV27 and TRBJ1-6; perhaps TRBD1 as D (5 bases). CDR3 length: 15 residues. V dropped 0 bases and J dropped 8 bases, with 11 bases sitting between them. Germline V gives CDR1 MNHEY, CDR2 SMNVEV (reference sequence).

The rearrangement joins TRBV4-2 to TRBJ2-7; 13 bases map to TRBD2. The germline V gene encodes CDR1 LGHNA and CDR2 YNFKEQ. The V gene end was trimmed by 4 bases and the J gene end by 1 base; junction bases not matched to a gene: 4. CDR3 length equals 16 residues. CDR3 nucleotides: TGTGCCAGCAGCCCCTGGACTAGCGGGAGTTCCTACGAGCAGTACTTC. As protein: CASSPWTSGSSYEQYF.

CDR3 DNA: TGTGCCAGCAGTGAAATGGGGGGTTACAGAGAGCAGTTCTTC. Amino acids: CASSEMGGYREQFF. The J gene is TRBJ2-1, the V gene TRBV2, with a possible D match to TRBD2 (6 bases). The CDR3 spans 14 residues. Trimming stripped 2 bases from V and 10 bases from J, with 15 bases between. Looked up from germline, CDR1 is SNHLY and CDR2 is FYNNEI. The full variable domain, completed using reference TRBV2 and TRBJ2-1, is EPEVTQTPSHQVTQMGQEVILRCVPISNHLYFYWYRQILGQKVEFLVSFYNNEISEKSEIFDDQFSVERPDGSNFTLKIRSTKLEDSAMYFCASSEMGGYREQFFGPGTRLTVL.

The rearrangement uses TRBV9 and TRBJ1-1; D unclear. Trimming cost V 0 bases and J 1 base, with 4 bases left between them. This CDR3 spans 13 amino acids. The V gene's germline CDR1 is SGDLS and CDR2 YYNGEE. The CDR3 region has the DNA TGTGCCAGCAGCGTAGGAGCGAACACTGAAGCTTTCTTT. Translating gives CASSVGANTEAFF.

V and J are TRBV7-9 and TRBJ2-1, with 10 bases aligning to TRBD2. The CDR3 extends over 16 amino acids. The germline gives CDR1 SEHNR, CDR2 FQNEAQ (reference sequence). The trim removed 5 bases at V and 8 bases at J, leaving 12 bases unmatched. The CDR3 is CASSVLSGRVTDEQFF. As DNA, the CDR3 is TGTGCCAGCAGCGTCCTAAGCGGGAGGGTCACCGATGAGCAGTTCTTC. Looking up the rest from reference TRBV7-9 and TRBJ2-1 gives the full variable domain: DTGVSQNPRHKITKRGQNVTFRCDPISEHNRLYWYRQTLGQGPEFLTYFQNEAQLEKSRLLSDRFSAERPKGSFSTLEIQRTEQGDSAMYLCASSVLSGRVTDEQFFGPGTRLTVL.

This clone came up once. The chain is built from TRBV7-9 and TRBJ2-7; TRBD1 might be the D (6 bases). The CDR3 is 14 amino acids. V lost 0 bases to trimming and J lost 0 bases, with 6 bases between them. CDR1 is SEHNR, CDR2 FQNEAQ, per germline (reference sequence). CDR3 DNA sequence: TGTGCCAGCAGCTTAGCGGACAGCTCCTACGAGCAGTACTTC. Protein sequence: CASSLADSSYEQYF.

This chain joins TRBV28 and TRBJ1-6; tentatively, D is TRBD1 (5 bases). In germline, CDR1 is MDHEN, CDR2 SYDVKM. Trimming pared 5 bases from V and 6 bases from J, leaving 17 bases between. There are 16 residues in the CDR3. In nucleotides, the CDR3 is TGTGCCAGCAGTCTAGGGGCAGGCAGGAGTAATTCACCCCTCCACTTT. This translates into CASSLGAGRSNSPLHF.

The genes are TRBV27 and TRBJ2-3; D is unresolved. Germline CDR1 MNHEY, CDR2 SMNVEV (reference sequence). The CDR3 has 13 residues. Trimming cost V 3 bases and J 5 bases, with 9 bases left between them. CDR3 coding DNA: TGTGCCAGCAGTTTCCACTCTGTAGATACGCAGTATTTT. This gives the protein CASSFHSVDTQYF.

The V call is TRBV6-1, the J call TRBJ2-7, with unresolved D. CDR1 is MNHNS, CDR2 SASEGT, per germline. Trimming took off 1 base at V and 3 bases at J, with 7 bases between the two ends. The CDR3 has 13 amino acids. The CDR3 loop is CASSEVEDYEQYF. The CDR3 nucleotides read TGTGCCAGCAGTGAAGTCGAGGACTACGAGCAGTACTTC.

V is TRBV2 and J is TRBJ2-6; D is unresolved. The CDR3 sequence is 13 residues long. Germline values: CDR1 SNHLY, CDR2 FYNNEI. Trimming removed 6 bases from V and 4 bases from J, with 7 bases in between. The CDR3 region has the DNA TGTGCCAGCAGGGTGCGGGGGGCCAACGTCCTGACTTTC. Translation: CASRVRGANVLTF.